The clone carrying this TCR beta chain has just a few counts. The sample comes from a study of identical twins. MiXCR, run by TCRdb on the 5' RACE reads, gives a single entry per CDR3 protein. The sample has fewer than 500,000 distinct CDR3 sequences, approximately 14% seen once; the top ten hold 0.98%. Trimming removed 2 bases from V and 0 bases from J; junction bases left unmatched: 5. The CDR3 sequence is 18 residues long. The germline V gene has CDR1 SGHRS and CDR2 YFSETQ. These records were also assigned to another study, of yellow fever vaccine responses in identical twins.

Sequenced: CD4+ T cells sorted from blood. V and J are TRBV5-1 and TRBJ2-1; 13 positions agree with TRBD2. This receptor was identified in a woman in her late teens or twenties in good health. The CDR3 DNA reads as TGCGCCAGCAGCTTTGGGAGACTAGCGGGGGGCTCCTACAATGAGCAGTTCTTC. Translation gives CASSFGRLAGGSYNEQFF.